This T cell receptor (beta chain) stems from a study of control samples from healthy donors and cancer patients. Measured with immunoSEQ multiplex PCR; TCRdb has only the in-frame clones, and not every one. The repertoire holds 30,000 to 35,000 clones, around 86% seen once, with approximately 1.5% in the top ten. Trimming shortened V by 1 base and J by 3 bases, and 6 bases separated the two germline ends. Germline V gene sequence: CDR1 SGHNT, CDR2 YENEEA. CDR3 length: 14 residues. The J gene is TRBJ2-2, the V gene TRBV11-3; D is perhaps TRBD1 (5 bases). The TCR was taken from a woman between 35 and 50 years old with lung cancer. Sequencing was done on a sample of PBMCs. The CDR3 sequence: CASSLVQDTGELFF. CDR3 in DNA: TGTGCCAGCAGCTTAGTACAGGACACCGGGGAGCTGTTTTTT.